This TCR beta chain was found in a study of Graves' ophthalmopathy and Graves' hyperthyroidism. Background on the study: Sampling took place at initial diagnosis, with peripheral blood obtained before any treatment. General study points: Blood contained most expanded thyroid clonotypes exceeding 0.001 frequency.

Other autoimmune disease, uncontrolled infection, pregnancy and lactation led to exclusion. Thyroid ultrasound, orbital computed tomography, TRAb, serum thyroxine and clinical symptoms formed the basis of diagnosis. The CDR3 has 14 residues. In germline, CDR1 is MNHNS, CDR2 SASEGT. Trimming cost V 6 bases and J 5 bases, with 16 bases left between them. This clonotype was observed at least ten times. Its antigen remains unidentified. The authors amplified TCR beta CDR3 regions from RNA transcripts. HTBI primers were employed in first-round RT-PCR, then a second-round multiplex PCR followed. TCRdb processed the multiplex PCR reads anew with MiXCR; each CDR3 protein has one entry. This table holds about 380,000 distinct CDR3 sequences, about 16% found once.

The chain carries TRBV6-1 and TRBJ1-1, with D perhaps matching TRBD1 (6 bases). This TCR was sampled from a woman younger than 30 with stable Graves' hyperthyroidism. Sequenced sample: peripheral blood. The CDR3 loop is CASRDYREGTEAFF. As DNA, the CDR3 is TGTGCCAGCAGAGACTACAGGGAAGGGACTGAAGCTTTCTTT.